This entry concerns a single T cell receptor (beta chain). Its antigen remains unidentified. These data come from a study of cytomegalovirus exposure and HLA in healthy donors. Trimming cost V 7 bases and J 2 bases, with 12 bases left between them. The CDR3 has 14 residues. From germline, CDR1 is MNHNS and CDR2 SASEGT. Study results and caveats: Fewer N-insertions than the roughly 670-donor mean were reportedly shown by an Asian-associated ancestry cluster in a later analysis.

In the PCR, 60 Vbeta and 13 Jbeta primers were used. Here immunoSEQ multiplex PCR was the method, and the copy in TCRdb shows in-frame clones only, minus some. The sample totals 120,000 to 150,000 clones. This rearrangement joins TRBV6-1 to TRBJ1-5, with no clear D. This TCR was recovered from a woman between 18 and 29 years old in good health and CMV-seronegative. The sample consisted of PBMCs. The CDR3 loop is CASKREAGNQPQHF. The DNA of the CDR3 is TGTGCCAGCAAGAGGGAAGCAGGCAATCAGCCCCAGCATTTT.